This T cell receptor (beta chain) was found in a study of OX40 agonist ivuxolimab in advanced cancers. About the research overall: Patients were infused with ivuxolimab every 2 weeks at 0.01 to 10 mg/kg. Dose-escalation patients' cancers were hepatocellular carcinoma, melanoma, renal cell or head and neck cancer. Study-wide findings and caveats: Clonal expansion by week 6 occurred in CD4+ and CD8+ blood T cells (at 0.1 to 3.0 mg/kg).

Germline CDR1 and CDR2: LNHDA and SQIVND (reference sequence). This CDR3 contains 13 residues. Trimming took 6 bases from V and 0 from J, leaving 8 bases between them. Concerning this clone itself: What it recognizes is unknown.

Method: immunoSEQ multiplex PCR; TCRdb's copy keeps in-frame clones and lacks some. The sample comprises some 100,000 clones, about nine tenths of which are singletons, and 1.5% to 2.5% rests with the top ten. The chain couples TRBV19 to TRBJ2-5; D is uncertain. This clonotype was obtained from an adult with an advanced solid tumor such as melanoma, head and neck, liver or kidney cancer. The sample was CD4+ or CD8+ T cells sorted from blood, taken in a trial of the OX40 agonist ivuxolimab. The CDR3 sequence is CASRTEDQETQYF. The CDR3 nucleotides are TGTGCCAGTAGGACGGAAGACCAAGAGACCCAGTACTTC.